Presented here are 23 T cell receptor beta chains from one specimen sequenced in a study of OX40 agonist ivuxolimab in advanced cancers. Some clones are missing from TCRdb's copy, which holds only in-frame ones; the method was immunoSEQ multiplex PCR. The data show about 54,000 clones, with roughly 77% seen just once and 0.75% held by the top ten. The sequencing used CD4+ or CD8+ T cells sorted from blood, collected in a trial of the OX40 agonist ivuxolimab. All receptors derive from an adult with an advanced solid tumor such as melanoma, head and neck, liver or kidney cancer.

The chain employs TRBV28 and TRBJ2-7, with unresolved D. V lost 4 bases, J lost 5 bases, and 6 bases lay in between. The CDR3 runs 11 residues. CDR1 and CDR2 (germline): MDHEN, SYDVKM. CDR3 bases: TGTGCCAGCAGTTGGAGAAACGAGCAGTACTTC. Protein product: CASSWRNEQYF.

The chain carries TRBV7-9 and TRBJ2-7; tentatively, D is TRBD2 (5 bases). Looked up from germline, CDR1 is SEHNR and CDR2 is FQNEAQ (reference sequence). This CDR3 is 14 amino acids long. Trimming shortened V by 6 bases and J by 2 bases, and 14 bases separated the two germline ends. CDR3 sequence: CASRPIAGPYEQYF. As DNA, the CDR3 is TGTGCCAGCAGACCCATTGCGGGCCCCTACGAGCAGTACTTC.

The gene calls are TRBV6-6 and TRBJ2-5; 9 nucleotides match TRBD1. From germline, CDR1 is MNHNY and CDR2 SVGAGI (reference sequence). The length of the CDR3 is 14 residues. Trimming at V came to 4 bases and at J to 3 bases, leaving 3 bases not matched to a gene. The CDR3 loop is CASSSWTGEETQYF. Written as DNA, the CDR3 is TGTGCCAGCAGTTCCTGGACAGGGGAAGAGACCCAGTACTTC.

This clone turned up a few times. The chain employs TRBV6-4 and TRBJ2-3, with D unresolved. The ends were cut back, 0 bases at V and 6 bases at J, with 16 bases in the middle. This CDR3 has 16 residues. CDR1 and CDR2 (germline): MRHNA, SNTAGT. CDR3 nucleotide sequence: TGTGCCAGCAGTGACTCGCGTAGTGCGGTGGGGGATACGCAGTATTTT. Its protein is CASSDSRSAVGDTQYF.

The chain carries TRBV7-2 and TRBJ1-6, with D tentatively TRBD1 (5 bases). V lost 1 base and J 7 bases, leaving 8 bases between the germline ends. From germline, CDR1 is SGHTA and CDR2 FQGNSA. CDR3 length equals 14 residues. CDR3 DNA: TGTGCCAGCAGCTTAGGGGGGGGGAATTCACCCCTCCACTTT. Its protein is CASSLGGGNSPLHF.

The V gene is TRBV11-3, the J gene TRBJ2-5; no clear D. CDR1 is SGHNT, CDR2 YENEEA, per germline. The CDR3 has 12 residues. The V and J ends lost 0 bases and 5 bases respectively, with 4 bases between them. The CDR3: CASSLDWETQYF. The CDR3 DNA reads TGTGCCAGCAGCTTAGATTGGGAGACCCAGTACTTC.

The genes are TRBV5-4 and TRBJ2-3, with TRBD2 matching over 9 bases. The CDR3 totals 16 residues. With 0 bases clipped from V and 0 bases from J, the junction kept 2 bases outside the gene matches. CDR1 is SGHNT and CDR2 is YYREEE in the germline V gene (reference sequence). CDR3 sequence reads: CASSLGLAGSTDTQYF. The CDR3 nucleotides read TGTGCCAGCAGCTTGGGGCTAGCGGGGAGCACAGATACGCAGTATTTT.

The chain joins TRBV10-3 to TRBJ1-2, with D uncertain. CDR1 ENHRY and CDR2 SYGVKD come from the germline V gene. V lost 3 bases to trimming and J lost 3 bases, with 20 bases between them. The CDR3 sequence is 17 residues long. Written as DNA, the CDR3 is TGTGCCATCAGTGATTCCCGAGGTGCGCAGGCCGACTATGGCTACACCTTC. This encodes CAISDSRGAQADYGYTF.

The chain joins TRBV7-9 to TRBJ1-6; no clear D gene. CDR1 is SEHNR and CDR2 is FQNEAQ in the germline V gene (reference sequence). This CDR3 has 16 amino acids. Deletions cut 6 bases from V and 6 bases from J, with 18 bases between. The CDR3, as DNA: TGTGCCAGCAGTTTGCCGGGCCTCAGGCGTAATTCACCCCTCCACTTT. It encodes CASSLPGLRRNSPLHF.

This clone was recorded a few times. V gene TRBV2 combines with J gene TRBJ1-1; a weak D match, TRBD1 (5 bases). The CDR3 has 14 amino acids. Germline CDR1 reads SNHLY; CDR2 reads FYNNEI. V was trimmed by 8 bases and J by 3 bases, leaving 16 bases between them. The CDR3 region is CASAMGEMYTEAFF. The CDR3 nucleotides are TGTGCCAGCGCGATGGGGGAGATGTACACTGAAGCTTTCTTT.

This chain uses TRBV6-1 with TRBJ2-5; TRBD1 matches at 9 bases. The V gene's germline CDR1 is MNHNS and CDR2 SASEGT. This CDR3 has 13 amino acids. V dropped 11 bases and J dropped 5; count of bases not matched to a gene: 9. The CDR3 spells CAARDRAWETQYF. CDR3 coding DNA: TGTGCCGCACGGGACAGGGCTTGGGAGACCCAGTACTTC.

This clone was counted only a few times. The DNA of the CDR3 is TGTGCCAGCAGCCCCGGGACTAGCGGGGAGCTAGATACGCAGTATTTT. Its translation: CASSPGTSGELDTQYF. This rearrangement joins TRBV5-8 to TRBJ2-3; TRBD2 matches 13 bases. Germline V gene data show CDR1 as SGHTS and CDR2 as YDEGEE. V lost 4 bases and J lost 5; bases outside the gene matches: 7. This CDR3 region has 16 residues.

The chain has TRBV6-1 and TRBJ1-1; 8 bases agree with TRBD1. CDR3 length: 15 amino acids. J gave up 0 bases and V 6 bases, and 6 bases lay outside the gene matches. Germline CDR1 MNHNS, CDR2 SASEGT. The CDR3 loop is CASSARGQVNTEAFF. The CDR3 DNA reads TGTGCCAGCAGCGCTAGGGGACAGGTGAACACTGAAGCTTTCTTT.

The rearrangement uses TRBV27 and TRBJ1-3; the D is unclear. CDR3 size: 18 residues. From germline, CDR1 is MNHEY and CDR2 SMNVEV (reference sequence). V was shortened by 0 bases and J by 1 base, with 16 bases between the two germline ends. The chain's CDR3 is CASSLSIGTLSSGNTIYF. The CDR3 coding sequence is TGTGCCAGCAGTTTATCGATAGGCACACTCTCATCTGGAAACACCATATATTTT.

The chain carries TRBV7-6 and TRBJ1-1; D possibly corresponds to TRBD1 (6 bases). Trimming left V 1 base short and J 7 bases short, with 16 bases between. The CDR3 extends over 15 amino acids. From germline, CDR1 is SGHVS and CDR2 FNYEAQ. The CDR3, as DNA: TGTGCCAGCAGCTTAGTTGGGACAAACCTGGATGAAGCTTTCTTT. Translating it yields CASSLVGTNLDEAFF.

The V gene is TRBV27, the J gene TRBJ1-5, with D possibly matching TRBD1 (5 bases). V shed 5 bases and J shed 0 bases, with 14 bases lying between them. The germline CDR1 and CDR2 sequences are MNHEY and SMNVEV (reference sequence). The CDR3 is 16 residues long. CDR3 protein: CASSSQGVNSNQPQHF. CDR3 DNA: TGTGCCAGCAGTAGTCAGGGAGTGAATAGCAATCAGCCCCAGCATTTT.

The chain is built from TRBV7-6 and TRBJ1-1; a weak D match, TRBD1 (6 bases). The CDR3 is 17 amino acids. V was cut by 1 base and J by 0 bases, with 15 bases left in between. CDR1 is SGHVS, CDR2 FNYEAQ, per germline. The CDR3 sequence is CASSLGGPGMLNTEAFF. CDR3 bases: TGTGCCAGCAGCTTAGGGGGGCCTGGGATGTTGAACACTGAAGCTTTCTTT.

By sample fraction, this clone is medium-sized. The rearrangement links TRBV16 to TRBJ1-4, with D hard to call. Germline V CDR1 and CDR2: KGHSY, FQNENV. V dropped 4 bases and J dropped 5 bases, with 11 bases sitting between them. This CDR3 has 14 amino acids. CDR3 in DNA: TGTGCCAGCAGCCCTCCGGGTAAAAATGAAAAACTGTTTTTT. Translating gives CASSPPGKNEKLFF.

The DNA for the CDR3 is TGTGCCAGCAGCTCAACCTTAGGACTAGTCAGAGGCAATGAGCAGTTCTTC. It is translated as CASSSTLGLVRGNEQFF. This chain links TRBV5-5 with TRBJ2-1, with 7 bases that match TRBD2. Germline V CDR1 and CDR2: SGHKS, YYEKEE (reference sequence). Germline trimming cut 3 bases from V and 6 bases from J; bases unmatched to any gene: 15. CDR3 length: 17 amino acids.

V usage is TRBV11-2 and J usage is TRBJ2-2; 9 bases map to TRBD1. Germline V CDR1 and CDR2: SGHAT, FQNNGV. V lost 4 bases to trimming and J lost 7 bases; unmatched junction nucleotides: 7. The CDR3 runs to 15 residues. The CDR3 region has the DNA TGTGCCAGCAGCTCGCGGACAGGGGTGGGCGGGGAGCTGTTTTTT. Residues: CASSSRTGVGGELFF. Complete variable domain (other parts from reference TRBV11-2 and TRBJ2-2): EAGVAQSPRYKIIEKRQSVAFWCNPISGHATLYWYQQILGQGPKLLIQFQNNGVVDDSQLPKDRFSAERLKGVDSTLKIQPAKLEDSAVYLCASSSRTGVGGELFFGEGSRLTVL.

The J gene is TRBJ1-2, the V gene TRBV7-3, with 7 bases matching TRBD1. After removal of 6 bases from V and 4 bases from J, the junction contained 2 bases not matched to a gene. CDR1 SGHTA and CDR2 FQGTGA come from the germline V gene. The CDR3 consists of 12 residues. CDR3 coding DNA: TGTGCCAGCAGTTCAGGGGGCTATGGCTACACCTTC. Residues: CASSSGGYGYTF.

J is TRBJ1-1 and V is TRBV19; D is possibly TRBD1 (6 bases). From germline, CDR1 is LNHDA and CDR2 SQIVND (reference sequence). This CDR3 region has 13 residues. Trimming removed 11 bases at V and 1 base at J, with 14 bases between. The CDR3 DNA sequence: TGTGCCGCAAGCAGGGGTCCGAACACTGAAGCTTTCTTT. Amino acids: CAASRGPNTEAFF.

The genes are TRBV6-5 and TRBJ1-5; 7 bases align to TRBD1. J was trimmed by 0 bases and V by 4 bases; bases with no gene match: 3. The CDR3 length is 15 residues. CDR1 and CDR2 from the germline V gene are MNHEY and SVGAGI. This CDR3 is CASSSRGSSNQPQHF. CDR3 sequence (DNA): TGTGCCAGCAGTTCCAGGGGGTCTAGCAATCAGCCCCAGCATTTT.